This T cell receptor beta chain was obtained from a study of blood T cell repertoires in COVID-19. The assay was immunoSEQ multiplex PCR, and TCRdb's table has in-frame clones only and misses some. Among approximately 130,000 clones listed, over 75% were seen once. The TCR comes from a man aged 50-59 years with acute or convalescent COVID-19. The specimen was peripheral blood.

The CDR3 nucleotides are TGTGCCATCAGTGGGTCTAGCACGGAGACCCAGTACTTC. Residues: CAISGSSTETQYF. This chain links TRBV10-3 with TRBJ2-5; a weak D match, TRBD2 (5 bases). This CDR3 contains 13 residues. Germline V gene sequence: CDR1 ENHRY, CDR2 SYGVKD. V was trimmed by 4 bases and J by 5 bases, leaving 11 bases between them.